The 27 T cell receptor beta chains reported below all come from one sample, sequenced in a study of blood T cell repertoires in COVID-19. Produced via immunoSEQ multiplex PCR; TCRdb's table is partial and in-frame only. Seen here are about 200,000 clones, around 86% observed once, and the top ten hold 3.5% to 4%. The sample was PBMCs or T cells enriched from blood (not recorded which). These TCRs come from a woman in her thirties or forties with acute COVID-19.

The V call is TRBV3-1 (or the pseudogene TRBV3-2), the J call TRBJ2-3; D might be TRBD2 (6 bases). The V gene lost 3 bases and the J gene lost 6 bases, with 19 bases spanning the gap. This CDR3 spans 16 amino acids. CDR1 LGHDT and CDR2 YNNKEL come from the germline V gene (reference sequence). CDR3 DNA: TGTGCCAGCAGCCACCTACGGGGGAATAAAGCGGATACGCAGTATTTT. Translation gives CASSHLRGNKADTQYF.

This chain connects TRBV7-2 to TRBJ2-1; D gene unclear. Germline V gene sequence: CDR1 SGHTA, CDR2 FQGNSA. The CDR3 contains 13 residues. V was pared by 9 bases and J by 0 bases, with 9 bases between. This CDR3 reads CASRVASYNEQFF. CDR3 DNA sequence: TGTGCCAGTCGGGTGGCCTCCTACAATGAGCAGTTCTTC.

The chain joins TRBV29-1 to TRBJ2-2, with 8 positions matching TRBD2. The V gene end was trimmed by 6 bases and the J gene end by 7 bases; junction bases not matched to a gene: 4. The CDR3 runs 12 residues. Germline assignment: CDR1 SQVTM and CDR2 ANQGSEA. Here the CDR3 reads CSVPAGGGELFF. CDR3 nucleotides: TGCAGCGTCCCGGCGGGGGGCGGGGAGCTGTTTTTT.

Comment on this clone: Likely a read error: the CDR3 ends without its conserved phenylalanine or tryptophan. The limits of the CDR3 on the DNA are not certain, so only TCRdb's listed CDR3 is given. The V call is TRBV10-1, the J call TRBJ1-6; the table's D call of TRBD1 was not tested on the DNA. Counting both end residues, the CDR3 totals 11 amino acids. Germline CDR1 and CDR2: WNHNN and SYGVQD (reference sequence). CDR3 amino acids: CASSEHIQGAC.

V usage is TRBV12-3 or TRBV12-4 and J usage is TRBJ1-3; D is uncertain. The CDR3 spans 11 residues. V gave up 6 bases and J gave up 2 bases, with 2 bases separating them. CDR3 amino acids: CASSAGNTIYF. CDR3 nucleotide sequence: TGTGCCAGCAGCGCTGGAAACACCATATATTTT.

In this sample, this clone turned up once. The J gene is TRBJ2-7, the V gene TRBV19; the match to TRBD2 covers 9 bases. This CDR3 comprises 17 residues. Germline trimming cut 0 bases from V and 4 bases from J; bases unmatched to any gene: 10. The germline gives CDR1 LNHDA, CDR2 SQIVND (reference sequence). CDR3 coding DNA: TGTGCCAGTAGTATAGACTTTAGCGGGAGTCCTCCGTACGAGCAGTACTTC. It specifies CASSIDFSGSPPYEQYF.

The V and J genes are TRBV9 and TRBJ2-7; 7 nucleotides match TRBD1. Per germline, CDR1 SGDLS and CDR2 YYNGEE. The CDR3 length is 14 residues. The ends lost 4 bases at V and 1 base at J; junction bases unmatched: 5. In nucleotides, the CDR3 is TGTGCCAGCAGCCCGGGACAGATGTCCTACGAGCAGTACTTC. Protein product: CASSPGQMSYEQYF.

This chain links TRBV27 with TRBJ2-7; 13 bases are shared with TRBD2. In germline, CDR1 is MNHEY, CDR2 SMNVEV (reference sequence). This CDR3 spans 15 amino acids. V was pared by 4 bases and J by 2 bases, with 2 bases of the junction left unmatched. CDR3 residues: CASSSGLAGTYEQYF. DNA for the CDR3: TGTGCCAGCAGTTCGGGACTAGCGGGAACCTACGAGCAGTACTTC.

This clone appeared a single time. The chain has TRBV28 and TRBJ2-3; 7 bases match TRBD1. CDR1 and CDR2 from the germline V gene are MDHEN and SYDVKM. Germline trimming cut 9 bases from V and 2 bases from J; bases unmatched to any gene: 5. This CDR3 has 13 amino acids. CDR3 in amino acids: CASGTEDTDTQYF. The DNA of the CDR3 is TGTGCCAGTGGGACAGAGGACACAGATACGCAGTATTTT. Full variable domain (remainder filled in from reference TRBV28 and TRBJ2-3): DVKVTQSSRYLVKRTGEKVFLECVQDMDHENMFWYRQDPGLGLRLIYFSYDVKMKEKGDIPEGYSVSREKKERFSLILESASTNQTSMYLCASGTEDTDTQYFGPGTRLTVL.

This clone has a handful of counts. V gene TRBV2 combines with J gene TRBJ1-2; no definite D call. The germline CDR1 and CDR2 sequences are SNHLY and FYNNEI. The CDR3 is 13 residues long. Trimming pared 0 bases from V and 5 bases from J, leaving 7 bases between. The CDR3 DNA sequence: TGTGCCAGCAGTGAAGCACAAGATTATGGCTACACCTTC. This codes for CASSEAQDYGYTF.

The rearrangement links TRBV2 to TRBJ2-2, with TRBD1 identical over 7 bases. In germline, CDR1 is SNHLY, CDR2 FYNNEI. The V segment lost 5 bases and the J segment 7 bases; nucleotides outside the gene matches: 4. The CDR3 is 13 amino acids. CDR3 in DNA: TGTGCCAGCAGTCAGACAGGGTACGGGGAGCTGTTTTTT. Protein: CASSQTGYGELFF.

The chain joins TRBV28 to TRBJ1-4; TRBD1 matches 10 bases. The CDR3 covers 15 residues. CDR1 is MDHEN, CDR2 SYDVKM, per germline. V lost 4 bases, J lost 8 bases, and 7 bases stayed unmatched. CDR3 sequence (DNA): TGTGCCAGCAGTTGGGGGGGGACAGGGGAAGAAAAACTGTTTTTT. It encodes CASSWGGTGEEKLFF. The full variable domain, completed using reference TRBV28 and TRBJ1-4, is DVKVTQSSRYLVKRTGEKVFLECVQDMDHENMFWYRQDPGLGLRLIYFSYDVKMKEKGDIPEGYSVSREKKERFSLILESASTNQTSMYLCASSWGGTGEEKLFFGSGTQLSVL.

V usage is TRBV12-5 and J usage is TRBJ1-1; D remains unclear. The CDR3 covers 13 residues. V lost 1 base and J 7 bases, leaving 10 bases between the germline ends. Looked up from germline, CDR1 is LGHNT and CDR2 is FRNRAP. This chain's CDR3 is CASGLGKAGEAFF. In nucleotides, the CDR3 is TGTGCTAGTGGTTTGGGGAAAGCGGGTGAAGCTTTCTTT.

The chain is built from TRBV5-6 and TRBJ1-2, with TRBD1 identical over 7 bases. V shed 2 bases and J 6 bases; nucleotides not matched to a gene: 7. CDR1 is SGHDT, CDR2 YYEEEE, per germline. CDR3 length: 14 amino acids. Here the CDR3 reads CASSFPTGDHGYTF. In nucleotides, the CDR3 is TGTGCCAGCAGCTTCCCAACAGGGGACCATGGCTACACCTTC. Full variable domain (missing parts from reference TRBV5-6 and TRBJ1-2): DAGVTQSPTHLIKTRGQQVTLRCSPKSGHDTVSWYQQALGQGPQFIFQYYEEEERQRGNFPDRFSGHQFPNYSSELNVNALLLGDSALYLCASSFPTGDHGYTFGSGTRLTVV.

The chain joins TRBV5-4 to TRBJ2-4; 12 bases are a match to TRBD2. CDR1 SGHNT and CDR2 YYREEE come from the germline V gene (reference sequence). The CDR3 is 14 amino acids. V shed 5 bases, J shed 7 bases, and the junction held 4 bases outside the gene matches. The DNA for the CDR3 is TGTGCCAGCAGTACCGGGACTAGCGGGAACATTCAGTACTTC. This encodes CASSTGTSGNIQYF.

The V and J genes are TRBV7-2 and TRBJ2-1; a possible D gene is TRBD2 (6 bases). The CDR3 extends over 15 amino acids. Deletions cut 1 base from V and 6 bases from J, with 13 bases between. The germline V gene has CDR1 SGHTA and CDR2 FQGNSA. The chain's CDR3 is CASSLEGTLGNEQFF. The CDR3 DNA is TGTGCCAGCAGCTTAGAAGGGACTTTGGGCAATGAGCAGTTCTTC.

In DNA, the CDR3 is TGCGCCAGCAGTGAGTCGGGGAGACTAGGGGACACAGATACGCAGTATTTT. Amino acids: CASSESGRLGDTDTQYF. This sequence joins TRBV10-1 and TRBJ2-3, with a possible D match to TRBD2 (6 bases). CDR3 length: 17 amino acids. From germline, CDR1 is WNHNN and CDR2 SYGVQD (reference sequence). Deletions cut 0 bases from V and 2 bases from J, with 15 bases between.

The rearrangement links TRBV28 to TRBJ2-5, with 12 bases identical to TRBD2. Trimming at V came to 3 bases and at J to 5 bases, leaving 7 bases not matched to a gene. The CDR3 has 16 amino acids. Germline V gene sequence: CDR1 MDHEN, CDR2 SYDVKM. As DNA, the CDR3 is TGTGCCAGCAGTTTTCCGACTAGCGGGAGAACCGAGACCCAGTACTTC. Protein sequence: CASSFPTSGRTETQYF.

This chain links TRBV19 with TRBJ2-2; tentatively, D is TRBD1 (6 bases). The V gene's germline CDR1 is LNHDA and CDR2 SQIVND (reference sequence). V was pared by 1 base and J by 0 bases, with 9 bases between. The CDR3 is made up of 16 amino acids. The DNA for the CDR3 is TGTGCCAGTAGTATAGCCCAGGGGACGAACACCGGGGAGCTGTTTTTT. This gives the protein CASSIAQGTNTGELFF.

The chain has TRBV5-1 and TRBJ2-1; possible D gene TRBD2, 5 bases. The germline V and J ends were trimmed by 2 bases and 4 bases, with 13 bases remaining between them. The CDR3 is 15 residues long. Germline CDR1 is SGHRS and CDR2 is YFSETQ. CDR3 region: CASSFNGGLYNEQFF. The CDR3 coding sequence is TGCGCCAGCAGCTTTAACGGAGGCCTATACAATGAGCAGTTCTTC.

The chain uses TRBV29-1 and TRBJ1-2, with D maybe TRBD1 (6 bases). Trimming took off 4 bases at V and 3 bases at J, with 12 bases between the two ends. This CDR3 is built from 13 residues. CDR1 is SQVTM and CDR2 is ANQGSEA in the germline V gene. CDR3 protein: CSVGRGSYYGYTF. The DNA for the CDR3 is TGCAGCGTTGGCAGGGGCTCCTACTATGGCTACACCTTC.

J is TRBJ2-7 and V is TRBV11-3; 10 bases line up with TRBD2. The V and J ends lost 2 bases and 3 bases, in that order; junction bases with no gene match: 10. Germline CDR1 SGHNT, CDR2 YENEEA. This CDR3 is built from 17 residues. CDR3 DNA: TGTGCCAGCAGCTTAAGCTTCCAAGCGGGAGGGGACTACGAGCAGTACTTC. Translated, it gives CASSLSFQAGGDYEQYF.

The CDR3 DNA is TGTGCCATCAGCTCAGGGGGCCAGAACACTGAAGCTTTCTTT. It encodes CAISSGGQNTEAFF. The chain carries TRBV10-3 and TRBJ1-1, with 8 bases fitting TRBD1. Per germline, CDR1 ENHRY and CDR2 SYGVKD. The J segment lost 1 base and the V segment lost 6 bases, leaving 4 bases of the junction unmatched. CDR3 size: 14 residues.

This clone was recorded only once. The chain recombines TRBV6-1 with TRBJ1-3; 10 nucleotides line up with TRBD1. The CDR3 is 16 residues long. The germline V gene has CDR1 MNHNS and CDR2 SASEGT. Losses at the gene ends were 2 bases for V and 6 bases for J; bases not matched to a gene: 7. CDR3 loop: CASSETPTGGKNTIYF. Here the CDR3 DNA reads TGTGCCAGCAGTGAAACCCCGACAGGGGGCAAAAACACCATATATTTT.

The chain carries TRBV6-5 and TRBJ1-1; 8 bases align to TRBD1. V shed 7 bases, J shed 6 bases, and the junction held 7 bases outside the gene matches. CDR1 and CDR2 from the germline V gene are MNHEY and SVGAGI. The CDR3 covers 13 residues. The CDR3 region has the DNA TGTGCCAGCATCATCAGGGGGCTCTCTGAAGCTTTCTTT. This sequence encodes CASIIRGLSEAFF.

The CDR3 loop is CASKGTSSGEQYF. CDR3 bases: TGTGCCAGTAAGGGGACTAGCTCCGGCGAGCAGTACTTC. The V and J genes are TRBV19 and TRBJ2-7; TRBD2 agrees at 9 bases. This CDR3 region has 13 residues. CDR1 is LNHDA and CDR2 is SQIVND in the germline V gene (reference sequence). Unmatched junction bases numbered 7, after V lost 7 bases and J lost 6 bases.

In its sample, this clone was seen a few times. The chain is built from TRBV7-2 and TRBJ2-7; no firm D call. V lost 1 base, J lost 0 bases, and 7 bases lay in between. This CDR3 is built from 14 residues. Germline CDR1 reads SGHTA; CDR2 reads FQGNSA. CDR3 bases: TGTGCCAGCAGCTTAGGGCACAGCTCCTACGAGCAGTACTTC. This codes for CASSLGHSSYEQYF.